This TCR beta chain was found in a study of blood T cell repertoires in COVID-19. About the research overall: Samples taken during acute and convalescent COVID-19 were collected in the United States, Italy and Spain.

In the original workflow: By means of reference gene primer amplification, nucleated cell counts were estimated. TCRdb's table, derived via immunoSEQ multiplex PCR, lists solely in-frame clones and lacks some. D and trimming come from the DNA, and the V and J calls and clone size come from that table. The table has 200,000 or so clones, roughly 90% seen once; the top ten hold roughly 2.5%. The specimen sequenced was peripheral blood. The clonotype comes from a woman aged 55-75 years with acute or convalescent COVID-19.

The CDR3 loop is CASSLGGRAADTQYF. CDR3 bases: TGTGCCAGCAGCTTAGGCGGGAGGGCGGCAGATACGCAGTATTTT. The genes are TRBV7-2 and TRBJ2-3, with TRBD2 matching over 9 bases. The germline V gene encodes CDR1 SGHTA and CDR2 FQGNSA. The CDR3 totals 15 residues. With V trimmed by 1 base and J by 4 bases, 3 bases remained unmatched.